Each of the 3 T cell receptor beta chains below was sequenced from the same sample in a study of cytotoxic CD8 clonotypes in ibrutinib-treated CLL. Sequencing was performed with immunoSEQ multiplex PCR; in TCRdb, only in-frame clones are kept and a portion is missing. The repertoire includes about 270,000 clones, around 77% of them detected once, and roughly 5% sits in the top ten. Sequenced material: PBMCs, taken at disease progression, from a patient treated with ibrutinib. All receptors derive from a human donor with chronic lymphocytic leukemia.

CDR3 nucleotide sequence: TGCAGCGTTATGGGACAGGGGGCTTACGAGCAGTACTTC. Translation: CSVMGQGAYEQYF. The J gene is TRBJ2-7, the V gene TRBV29-1; 12 positions match TRBD1. With V trimmed by 5 bases and J by 4 bases, 3 bases remained unmatched. The CDR3 consists of 13 residues. Germline loops: CDR1 SQVTM, CDR2 ANQGSEA.

The chain links TRBV6-1 to TRBJ2-5; the match to TRBD2 covers 8 bases. J was trimmed by 1 base and V by 0 bases; bases with no gene match: 7. CDR1 is MNHNS, CDR2 SASEGT, per germline. The CDR3 totals 17 residues. The CDR3 here is CASSEAKNAGGQETQYF. CDR3 nucleotide sequence: TGTGCCAGCAGTGAAGCGAAGAATGCGGGGGGCCAAGAGACCCAGTACTTC.

This clone has a handful of counts. The chain joins TRBV6-5 to TRBJ2-7; no firm D call. This CDR3 is 14 amino acids long. Germline V gives CDR1 MNHEY, CDR2 SVGAGI. V gave up 0 bases and J gave up 0 bases, with 6 bases separating them. The CDR3 region has the DNA TGTGCCAGCAGTTACTCTCGAGTCTCCTACGAGCAGTACTTC. Encoded protein: CASSYSRVSYEQYF.